Listed below are T cell receptor beta chains from one sample, sequenced in a study of T cell responses to AZD1222 COVID-19 vaccine. The protocol was immunoSEQ multiplex PCR, while the TCRdb copy is restricted to in-frame clones and leaves out a portion. The sample lists 25,000 to 35,000 clones; over 90% were seen once. This specimen was peripheral blood, taken on day 0 of AZD1222 vaccination. All receptors derive from an adult in good health. Each CDR3 is given with its conserved first and last residue. Each record gives: D gene, J gene, clone size, V gene, CDR3 protein, CDR3 DNA. D genes are given only for firm matches. Not every row has a clone size; where given, it reads once, few, many or a size class.

TRBD2,TRBJ2-7,-,TRBV10-3,CAISGLAGGQNEQYF,TGTGCCATCAGCGGACTAGCGGGAGGGCAGAACGAGCAGTACTTC
TRBD1,TRBJ1-4,-,TRBV5-6,CASSEGQTTNEKLFF,TGTGCCAGCAGCGAGGGACAGACGACTAATGAAAAACTGTTTTTT
-,TRBJ1-4,-,TRBV6-5,CASRPSARGEKLFF,TGTGCCAGCAGACCCTCAGCACGGGGTGAAAAACTGTTTTTT
-,TRBJ2-3,-,TRBV7-6,CASSRGGASTDTQYF,TGTGCCAGCAGCCGAGGGGGAGCGAGCACAGATACGCAGTATTTT
-,TRBJ1-1,-,TRBV10-3,CAISDPLDDPDTEAFF,TGTGCCATCAGTGACCCCCTGGATGATCCTGACACTGAAGCTTTCTTT
-,TRBJ1-5,-,TRBV5-1,CASRAGPNQPQHF,TGCGCCAGCAGGGCCGGGCCAAATCAGCCCCAGCATTTT
TRBD2,TRBJ2-7,-,TRBV28,CASSLGGEPYEQYF,TGTGCCAGCAGTTTGGGGGGGGAACCATACGAGCAGTACTTC
-,TRBJ2-3,-,TRBV12-3/TRBV12-4,CASSFVDTQYF,TGTGCCAGCAGTTTCGTAGATACGCAGTATTTT
-,TRBJ2-1,-,TRBV5-5,CASSQGAGDYNEQFF,TGTGCCAGCAGCCAAGGGGCTGGTGACTACAATGAGCAGTTCTTC
-,TRBJ2-7,-,TRBV19,CASSMDSSYEQYF,TGTGCCAGTAGTATGGACAGCTCCTACGAGCAGTACTTC
TRBD2,TRBJ2-5,-,TRBV5-1,CASSLAASGLQETQYF,TGCGCCAGCAGCTTGGCCGCTAGCGGGTTACAAGAGACCCAGTACTTC
-,TRBJ1-4,-,TRBV21-1,CASSKNGLIKGGGEKLFF,TGTGCCAGCAGCAAAAACGGGCTTATAAAGGGGGGTGGAGAAAAACTGTTTTTT
-,TRBJ1-2,-,TRBV25-1,CASSEWTANYGYTF,TGTGCCAGCAGTGAATGGACAGCTAACTATGGCTACACCTTC
-,TRBJ1-5,-,TRBV7-8,CASSPPGGSNQPQHF,TGTGCCAGCAGCCCACCGGGGGGAAGCAATCAGCCCCAGCATTTT
-,TRBJ2-1,-,TRBV9,CASSVDGGSPNEQFF,TGTGCCAGCAGCGTAGATGGGGGATCCCCCAATGAGCAGTTCTTC
TRBD2,TRBJ2-2,few,TRBV9,CASSVAGLAANTGELFF,TGTGCCAGCAGCGTAGCCGGACTAGCGGCGAACACCGGGGAGCTGTTTTTT
-,TRBJ2-5,-,TRBV5-6,CASSQPRPGSRETQYF,TGTGCCAGCAGCCAGCCCAGGCCGGGGAGCCGGGAGACCCAGTACTTC
TRBD1,TRBJ2-2,once,TRBV18,CATMTGLTGELFF,TGTGCCACGATGACAGGGCTCACCGGGGAGCTGTTTTTT
-,TRBJ1-4,-,TRBV18,CASSPVGNEKLFF,TGTGCCAGCTCACCAGTCGGAAATGAAAAACTGTTTTTT
TRBD1,TRBJ1-1,-,TRBV19,CASSKHRGGVTEAFF,TGTGCCAGTAGTAAACACAGGGGAGGTGTGACTGAAGCTTTCTTT
-,TRBJ1-5,-,TRBV5-3,CARSLWTVIERQPQHF,TGTGCCAGAAGCCTTTGGACGGTCATAGAGCGTCAGCCCCAGCATTTT
TRBD1,TRBJ1-1,-,TRBV6-5,CATQAGGIDTEAFF,TGTGCCACCCAGGCAGGGGGCATAGACACTGAAGCTTTCTTT
-,TRBJ2-5,-,TRBV5-4,CASSFRGANQETQYF,TGTGCCAGCAGCTTTCGAGGGGCGAACCAAGAGACCCAGTACTTC
-,TRBJ1-1,few,TRBV14,CASSQAVGGTEAFF,TGTGCCAGCAGCCAAGCGGTGGGGGGCACTGAAGCTTTCTTT
TRBD1,TRBJ1-2,once,TRBV3-1/TRBV3-2,CASSPQGEVTHYGYTF,TGTGCCAGCAGCCCTCAGGGGGAGGTAACTCACTATGGCTACACCTTC
-,TRBJ2-7,-,TRBV7-2,CASSFERLPYEQYF,TGTGCCAGCAGCTTTGAGCGGCTACCCTACGAGCAGTACTTC
-,TRBJ2-2,-,TRBV5-4,CASRPIGVGELFF,TGTGCCAGCAGACCTATAGGGGTCGGGGAGCTGTTTTTT
TRBD2,TRBJ2-1,-,TRBV27,CASSTSGSYNEQFF,TGTGCCAGCTCGACTAGCGGGAGTTACAATGAGCAGTTCTTC
-,TRBJ1-2,-,TRBV4-1,CASSLAPQAYNYGYTF,TGCGCCAGCAGCCTCGCCCCCCAAGCTTATAACTATGGCTACACCTTC
-,TRBJ1-2,-,TRBV6-5,CASSSHNPNYGYTF,TGTGCCAGCAGTTCGCACAACCCTAACTATGGCTACACCTTC
-,TRBJ1-2,-,TRBV21-1,CASSTQVYGYTF,TGTGCCAGCAGCACACAGGTCTATGGCTACACCTTC
TRBD1,TRBJ1-3,-,TRBV4-3,CASSQYLAGTGVGNTIYF,TGCGCCAGCAGCCAGTACCTGGCAGGGACAGGGGTGGGAAACACCATATATTTT
-,TRBJ2-3,-,TRBV6-5,CATTRDPTSTDTQYF,TGTGCCACCACTCGGGACCCCACTAGCACAGATACGCAGTATTTT
-,TRBJ1-5,once,TRBV19,CASSRTVNQPQHF,TGTGCCAGTAGTCGGACAGTCAATCAGCCCCAGCATTTT
-,TRBJ1-1,-,TRBV18,CASSPLGRNTEAFF,TGTGCCAGCTCACCACTAGGGAGAAACACTGAAGCTTTCTTT